Below, 14 T cell receptor beta chains from the same sample are listed, as sequenced in a study of T cell clones after liver transplantation. Measured with immunoSEQ multiplex PCR; TCRdb has only the in-frame clones, and not every one. The sample holds some 120,000 clones, 90% seen once. This specimen was CD4+ T cells from blood, taken 12 months after liver transplant. These receptors were collected from a human patient who received a liver transplant. Some T cells may have originated in the graft donor.

This clone was observed a handful of times. This chain connects TRBV30 to TRBJ1-5; 11 positions agree with TRBD1. CDR3 size: 14 residues. Trimming took 5 bases from V and 6 from J; bases not matched to a gene: 6. Germline V gives CDR1 GTSNPN, CDR2 SVGIG (reference sequence). The CDR3 bases are TGTGCCTGGGGACAGGGGGCGCCCGGTCAGCCCCAGCATTTT. Its translation: CAWGQGAPGQPQHF.

This chain links TRBV28 with TRBJ1-5, with TRBD1 identical over 7 bases. Per germline, CDR1 MDHEN and CDR2 SYDVKM. The CDR3 is made up of 15 amino acids. The ends lost 8 bases at V and 1 base at J; junction bases unmatched: 8. CDR3 nucleotide sequence: TGTGCCAGCTCAACCCGACAGGGAAGCAATCAGCCCCAGCATTTT. This encodes CASSTRQGSNQPQHF. Together with reference TRBV28 and TRBJ1-5, the CDR3 gives the full variable domain: DVKVTQSSRYLVKRTGEKVFLECVQDMDHENMFWYRQDPGLGLRLIYFSYDVKMKEKGDIPEGYSVSREKKERFSLILESASTNQTSMYLCASSTRQGSNQPQHFGDGTRLSIL.

The CDR3 region is CATSRPLARAYNEQFF. The CDR3 nucleotides read TGTGCCACCAGCAGACCCCTAGCGAGAGCCTACAATGAGCAGTTCTTC. This chain uses TRBV15 with TRBJ2-1; weak D call: TRBD2 (6 bases). The length of the CDR3 is 16 residues. CDR1 is LNHNV, CDR2 YYDKDF, per germline (reference sequence). The V and J ends lost 2 bases and 2 bases respectively, with 13 bases between them.

This clone appeared once. The chain uses TRBV5-1 and TRBJ1-1, with unresolved D. The ends were cut back, 4 bases at V and 3 bases at J, with 16 bases in the middle. The CDR3 has 15 residues. Per the germline V gene, CDR1 is SGHRS and CDR2 is YFSETQ. CDR3 loop: CASSPGWVIDTEAFF. The CDR3 DNA follows: TGCGCCAGCAGCCCGGGTTGGGTAATTGACACTGAAGCTTTCTTT.

The gene calls are TRBV2 and TRBJ1-2; 9 nucleotides align to TRBD1. Trimming removed 6 bases from V and 7 bases from J; junction bases left unmatched: 9. Germline CDR1 is SNHLY and CDR2 is FYNNEI. The CDR3 is 14 residues long. The CDR3 sequence is CASRDDRGSPGYTF. As DNA, the CDR3 is TGTGCCAGCAGGGACGACAGGGGGTCGCCTGGCTACACCTTC. Filled out from reference TRBV2 and TRBJ1-2, the complete variable domain reads EPEVTQTPSHQVTQMGQEVILRCVPISNHLYFYWYRQILGQKVEFLVSFYNNEISEKSEIFDDQFSVERPDGSNFTLKIRSTKLEDSAMYFCASRDDRGSPGYTFGSGTRLTVV.

The gene calls are TRBV5-4 and TRBJ2-7, with a tentative D call TRBD2 (5 bases). Per germline, CDR1 SGHNT and CDR2 YYREEE (reference sequence). The CDR3 runs 15 residues. V lost 0 bases and J 0 bases, leaving 10 bases between the germline ends. The chain's CDR3 is CASSLGSGLSYEQYF. The CDR3 DNA is TGTGCCAGCAGCTTGGGGAGCGGCCTCTCCTACGAGCAGTACTTC.

In its sample, this clone was seen once. This chain joins TRBV29-1 and TRBJ2-1; a possible D gene is TRBD2 (5 bases). Germline CDR1 is SQVTM and CDR2 is ANQGSEA. This CDR3 has 15 amino acids. Trimming stripped 3 bases from V and 0 bases from J, with 12 bases between. This CDR3 reads CSVDGPGSSYNEQFF. Written as DNA, the CDR3 is TGCAGCGTTGATGGCCCGGGGAGCTCCTACAATGAGCAGTTCTTC.

This clone was seen only once. The chain employs TRBV15 and TRBJ1-3; 8 bases are a match to TRBD1. V lost 5 bases and J lost 4; bases outside the gene matches: 7. This CDR3 comprises 15 residues. Germline V CDR1 and CDR2: LNHNV, YYDKDF (reference sequence). The chain's CDR3 is CATSRVGTGGNTIYF. For the CDR3, the DNA is TGTGCCACCAGCCGGGTTGGGACAGGAGGAAACACCATATATTTT.

V and J are TRBV28 and TRBJ1-5; TRBD1 aligns across 9 bases. Germline V lookup: CDR1 MDHEN, CDR2 SYDVKM. Trimming cost V 6 bases and J 8 bases; bases outside gene matches: 8. The CDR3 is made up of 14 amino acids. The CDR3 DNA reads as TGTGCCAGCAGCTACAGGGGGCGCGTAGAGCCCCAGCATTTT. Protein product: CASSYRGRVEPQHF.

The chain is built from TRBV2 and TRBJ2-6; D unclear. Trimming removed 3 bases at V and 2 bases at J, with 5 bases between. The CDR3 is 14 residues long. Germline V gives CDR1 SNHLY, CDR2 FYNNEI. The CDR3 DNA is TGTGCCAGCAGTGACCCCACTGGGGCCAACGTCCTGACTTTC. Translating gives CASSDPTGANVLTF.

V gene TRBV7-3 combines with J gene TRBJ2-7; 12 bases align to TRBD2. This CDR3 is built from 15 residues. CDR1 SGHTA and CDR2 FQGTGA come from the germline V gene. V dropped 5 bases and J dropped 7; count of bases not matched to a gene: 9. In DNA, the CDR3 is TGTGCCAGCAGCCTCAGACTAGCGGGAGTAGGGGAGCAGTACTTC. Translated, it gives CASSLRLAGVGEQYF.

In the case of this clone: The junction departs from germline at one end; a sequencing error may be responsible. The chain is built from TRBV7-7 and TRBJ2-5; D is unresolved. CDR1 and CDR2 from the germline V gene are SSHAT and FNYEAQ (reference sequence). This CDR3 has 15 amino acids. Here the CDR3 reads CASSSGSVPRETQYF. In DNA, the CDR3 is TGTGCTAGCAGCTCGGGTTCGGTCCCTAGGGAGACCCAGTACTTC.

The chain joins TRBV7-9 to TRBJ2-1, with TRBD2 matching 9 bases. V gave up 1 base and J gave up 11 bases; unmatched junction bases: 9. CDR3 length: 15 amino acids. Germline V CDR1 and CDR2: SEHNR, FQNEAQ (reference sequence). The CDR3 DNA is TGTGCCAGCAGCTTAGGTTTGGCGGGAGGGCCAAAGCAGTTCTTC. Translation: CASSLGLAGGPKQFF.

There are a few counts of this clone. This chain joins TRBV7-2 and TRBJ2-5; D remains ambiguous. The CDR3 length is 14 residues. The V end was cut by 1 base, the J end by 1 base, with 7 bases between. CDR1 and CDR2 (germline): SGHTA, FQGNSA. CDR3 DNA sequence: TGTGCCAGCAGCTTAGACTGGAGCCAAGAGACCCAGTACTTC. The encoded protein is CASSLDWSQETQYF.